The clone carrying this TCR beta chain was counted a few times. Its antigen is undetermined. This CDR3 has 13 amino acids. V dropped 5 bases and J dropped 7 bases, with 14 bases sitting between them. This sample was taken from a study of blood T cells in healthy people across ages. Overall study results and limits: Strong correlation was found linking TCR beta diversity to naive T cell percentage. Underestimates were what the diversity estimates from one million T cells were considered to be. Older age coincided with a roughly linear decline in TCR beta diversity per million T cells.

Researchers report isolating at least 7 million PBMCs per sample. Next came a second PCR, run for about 7 to 11 cycles, which used a sample-barcoded 5' primer along with a J-beta primer mix. TCRdb recomputed calls from the 5' RACE reads with MiXCR, one row per CDR3 protein. In the table there are 700,000 to 1,000,000 distinct CDR3 sequences, 40% to 50% of which are singletons. The clonotype was recovered from a man aged 55-75 years in good health. Sequenced material: blood. The J gene is TRBJ2-5, the V gene TRBV12-3 or TRBV12-4; TRBD1 might be the D (5 bases). The CDR3 sequence: CASSEIRGLTQYF. The CDR3 nucleotides are TGTGCCAGCAGTGAAATAAGGGGTTTGACCCAGTACTTC.